This T cell receptor beta chain comes out of a study of cytomegalovirus exposure and HLA in healthy donors. This PCR relied on a set of 60 Vbeta primers and 13 Jbeta primers. Sequencing used immunoSEQ multiplex PCR; TCRdb keeps in-frame clones, though not all of them. In the table there are around 250,000 clones, 81% of which are singletons. The CDR3 has 16 amino acids. V shed 3 bases, J shed 6 bases, and the junction held 12 bases outside the gene matches. Germline CDR1 SGHNT, CDR2 YYREEE (reference sequence). V usage is TRBV5-4 and J usage is TRBJ1-1; 9 positions agree with TRBD1. The clonotype originates from a woman aged 60-75 years in good health and CMV-seropositive. Sequencing was carried out using PBMCs. CDR3 sequence (DNA): TGTGCCAGCAGCTCGCCCCTGGACAGGGGAAACTCTGAAGCTTTCTTT. This gives the protein CASSSPLDRGNSEAFF.